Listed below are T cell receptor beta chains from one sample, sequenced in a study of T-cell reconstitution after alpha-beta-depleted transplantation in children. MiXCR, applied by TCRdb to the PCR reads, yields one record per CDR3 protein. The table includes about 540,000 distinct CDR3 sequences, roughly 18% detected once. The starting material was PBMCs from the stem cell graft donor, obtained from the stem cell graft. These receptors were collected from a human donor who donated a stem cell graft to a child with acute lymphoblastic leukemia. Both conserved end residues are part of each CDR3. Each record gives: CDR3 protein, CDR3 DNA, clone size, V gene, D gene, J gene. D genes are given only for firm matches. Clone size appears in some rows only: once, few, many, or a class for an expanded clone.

CDR3 protein: CASSLAASGRVYF
CDR3 DNA: TGTGCCAGCAGCTTAGCCGCTAGCGGGAGGGTGTATTTT
clone size: .
V gene: TRBV7-2
D gene: TRBD2
J gene: TRBJ2-3

CDR3 protein: CSAPAETSGRRGTQYF
CDR3 DNA: TGCAGTGCTCCTGCCGAGACTAGCGGGAGGCGGGGTACGCAGTATTTT
clone size: .
V gene: TRBV20-1
D gene: TRBD2
J gene: TRBJ2-3

CDR3 protein: CASSQTEAGEQYF
CDR3 DNA: TGCGCCAGCAGCCAGACAGAGGCGGGGGAGCAGTACTTC
clone size: .
V gene: TRBV5-1
D gene: .
J gene: TRBJ2-7

CDR3 protein: CATSEVRDWRTEAFF
CDR3 DNA: TGTGCCACCAGTGAAGTAAGGGATTGGAGAACTGAAGCTTTCTTT
clone size: few
V gene: TRBV15
D gene: .
J gene: TRBJ1-1

CDR3 protein: CASSWDLGEAFF
CDR3 DNA: TGCGCCAGCAGCTGGGATCTGGGGGAAGCTTTCTTT
clone size: few
V gene: TRBV5-1
D gene: .
J gene: TRBJ1-1

CDR3 protein: CASSESRRGDTEAFF
CDR3 DNA: TGTGCCAGCAGTGAGTCGAGGCGGGGGGACACTGAAGCTTTCTTT
clone size: few
V gene: TRBV25-1
D gene: .
J gene: TRBJ1-1

CDR3 protein: CASRNQGDLAF
CDR3 DNA: TGTGCCAGCAGGAACCAGGGCGATTTGGCCTTC
clone size: few
V gene: TRBV3-1
D gene: .
J gene: TRBJ1-2

CDR3 protein: CASSHRGYEQYF
CDR3 DNA: TGCGCCAGCAGCCACAGGGGCTACGAGCAGTACTTC
clone size: .
V gene: TRBV4-1
D gene: .
J gene: TRBJ2-7

CDR3 protein: CASSSFSDRRYSYEQYF
CDR3 DNA: TGTGCCAGCTCATCTTTTTCGGACAGGCGCTACTCCTACGAGCAGTACTTC
clone size: .
V gene: TRBV18
D gene: TRBD1
J gene: TRBJ2-7

CDR3 protein: CASLPGQGANTGELFF
CDR3 DNA: TGCGCCAGCCTACCGGGACAGGGGGCGAACACCGGGGAGCTGTTTTTT
clone size: few
V gene: TRBV4-1
D gene: TRBD1
J gene: TRBJ2-2

CDR3 protein: CASSTQGDRDEQFF
CDR3 DNA: TGCGCCAGCAGTACCCAGGGGGATCGGGATGAGCAGTTCTTC
clone size: once
V gene: TRBV5-1
D gene: TRBD1
J gene: TRBJ2-1

CDR3 protein: CASSSGNRLGIDEQFF
CDR3 DNA: TGTGCCAGCAGTTCAGGGAATCGACTAGGCATCGATGAGCAGTTCTTC
clone size: few
V gene: TRBV27
D gene: .
J gene: TRBJ2-1

CDR3 protein: CASSLDGKSSYNEQFF
CDR3 DNA: TGCGCCAGCAGCTTGGACGGGAAGAGCTCCTACAATGAGCAGTTCTTC
clone size: .
V gene: TRBV5-1
D gene: .
J gene: TRBJ2-1

CDR3 protein: CASSSDSRAYNEQFF
CDR3 DNA: TGTGCCAGCAGTTCCGATTCTAGGGCCTACAATGAGCAGTTCTTC
clone size: .
V gene: TRBV12-3/TRBV12-4
D gene: .
J gene: TRBJ2-1

CDR3 protein: CASSPFSGSLYEQYF
CDR3 DNA: TGTGCCAGCAGCCCTTTTAGCGGGAGTCTCTACGAGCAGTACTTC
clone size: .
V gene: TRBV7-9
D gene: TRBD2
J gene: TRBJ2-7

CDR3 protein: CASSSLAVSSTDTQYF
CDR3 DNA: TGCGCCAGCAGCTCACTAGCGGTTTCTAGCACAGATACGCAGTATTTT
clone size: .
V gene: TRBV4-1
D gene: TRBD2
J gene: TRBJ2-3

CDR3 protein: CAIQPGHSYEQYF
CDR3 DNA: TGTGCCATCCAACCGGGACACTCCTACGAGCAGTACTTC
clone size: few
V gene: TRBV10-3
D gene: .
J gene: TRBJ2-7

CDR3 protein: CASSQVPTRTVKDNEQFF
CDR3 DNA: TGTGCCAGCAGCCAAGTACCGACCAGGACAGTAAAGGATAATGAGCAGTTCTTC
clone size: few
V gene: TRBV3-1
D gene: .
J gene: TRBJ2-1

CDR3 protein: CASSQAGAIQYF
CDR3 DNA: TGTGCCAGCAGCCAAGCCGGAGCTATTCAGTACTTC
clone size: few
V gene: TRBV14
D gene: .
J gene: TRBJ2-4

CDR3 protein: CASSSLGRYEQYF
CDR3 DNA: TGCGCCAGCAGCTCTCTAGGGAGGTACGAGCAGTACTTC
clone size: .
V gene: TRBV5-1
D gene: .
J gene: TRBJ2-7

CDR3 protein: CASSLVKPGTGELFF
CDR3 DNA: TGCGCCAGCAGCTTGGTGAAACCGGGCACCGGGGAGCTGTTTTTT
clone size: many
V gene: TRBV5-1
D gene: .
J gene: TRBJ2-2

CDR3 protein: CASPTHGQAMNTEAFF
CDR3 DNA: TGCGCCAGCCCAACCCATGGACAGGCCATGAACACTGAAGCTTTCTTT
clone size: .
V gene: TRBV5-1
D gene: TRBD1
J gene: TRBJ1-1

CDR3 protein: CSVESLARRATDTQYF
CDR3 DNA: TGCAGCGTTGAGAGTCTAGCGCGGAGGGCCACAGATACGCAGTATTTT
clone size: .
V gene: TRBV29-1
D gene: .
J gene: TRBJ2-3

CDR3 protein: CASSSLQGPYEQYF
CDR3 DNA: TGCGCCAGCAGCTCTCTTCAGGGTCCCTACGAGCAGTACTTC
clone size: .
V gene: TRBV5-1
D gene: .
J gene: TRBJ2-7

CDR3 protein: CASRVLAGQDNEQFF
CDR3 DNA: TGTGCCAGCAGGGTCCTAGCGGGGCAGGACAATGAGCAGTTCTTC
clone size: .
V gene: TRBV6-1
D gene: TRBD2
J gene: TRBJ2-1

CDR3 protein: CASSPRTGRQPQHF
CDR3 DNA: TGTGCCAGCAGCCCGAGGACAGGGCGGCAGCCCCAGCATTTT
clone size: .
V gene: TRBV7-8
D gene: TRBD1
J gene: TRBJ1-5

CDR3 protein: CASSPGVSYGYTF
CDR3 DNA: TGTGCCAGCAGCCCCGGGGTGTCCTATGGCTACACCTTC
clone size: .
V gene: TRBV7-6
D gene: .
J gene: TRBJ1-2

CDR3 protein: CASSLRSGRAFQETQYF
CDR3 DNA: TGCGCCAGCAGCTTGAGAAGCGGGAGGGCCTTCCAAGAGACCCAGTACTTC
clone size: few
V gene: TRBV5-1
D gene: TRBD2
J gene: TRBJ2-5

CDR3 protein: CASSPPPGERYAETQYF
CDR3 DNA: TGTGCCAGCAGCCCCCCGCCGGGAGAACGGTATGCGGAGACCCAGTACTTC
clone size: .
V gene: TRBV6-1
D gene: .
J gene: TRBJ2-5

CDR3 protein: CASSAWRGDYEQYF
CDR3 DNA: TGCGCCAGCAGCGCATGGCGGGGGGACTACGAGCAGTACTTC
clone size: .
V gene: TRBV5-1
D gene: TRBD2
J gene: TRBJ2-7

CDR3 protein: CAWSTGRPYEQYF
CDR3 DNA: TGTGCCTGGAGCACAGGACGACCCTACGAGCAGTACTTC
clone size: .
V gene: TRBV30
D gene: .
J gene: TRBJ2-7

CDR3 protein: CASSYLQGVDNEQFF
CDR3 DNA: TGTGCCAGTAGTTATTTACAGGGGGTCGACAATGAGCAGTTCTTC
clone size: .
V gene: TRBV19
D gene: TRBD1
J gene: TRBJ2-1

CDR3 protein: CAMGPRLVYEQYF
CDR3 DNA: TGTGCCATGGGCCCCCGGCTCGTCTACGAGCAGTACTTC
clone size: .
V gene: TRBV4-2
D gene: .
J gene: TRBJ2-7

CDR3 protein: CASSYGTGGAYGYTF
CDR3 DNA: TGTGCCAGCAGTTATGGGACAGGGGGCGCGTATGGCTACACCTTC
clone size: .
V gene: TRBV12-3/TRBV12-4
D gene: TRBD1
J gene: TRBJ1-2

CDR3 protein: CASWDMNTEAFF
CDR3 DNA: TGTGCCAGTTGGGACATGAACACTGAAGCTTTCTTT
clone size: many
V gene: TRBV19
D gene: .
J gene: TRBJ1-1

CDR3 protein: CASSPGTPGAEAFF
CDR3 DNA: TGTGCCAGCTCACCCGGGACACCGGGGGCTGAAGCTTTCTTT
clone size: .
V gene: TRBV18
D gene: .
J gene: TRBJ1-1

CDR3 protein: CASSSSGTGTYEQYF
CDR3 DNA: TGTGCCAGCAGCTCGTCCGGGACAGGGACCTACGAGCAGTACTTC
clone size: .
V gene: TRBV7-3
D gene: TRBD1
J gene: TRBJ2-7

CDR3 protein: CSADGNGRRETQYF
CDR3 DNA: TGCAGTGCGGATGGAAACGGACGTCGGGAGACCCAGTACTTC
clone size: .
V gene: TRBV20-1
D gene: .
J gene: TRBJ2-5

CDR3 protein: CSAFLPGLAPYEQYF
CDR3 DNA: TGCAGTGCATTCCTTCCGGGACTAGCCCCTTACGAGCAGTACTTC
clone size: .
V gene: TRBV20-1
D gene: TRBD2
J gene: TRBJ2-7

CDR3 protein: CASRLGANTEAFF
CDR3 DNA: TGTGCCAGCAGGTTGGGGGCGAACACTGAAGCTTTCTTT
clone size: .
V gene: TRBV5-5
D gene: .
J gene: TRBJ1-1

CDR3 protein: CASSLVRLLYSYNEQFF
CDR3 DNA: TGTGCCAGCAGCTTGGTTCGACTGCTCTACTCCTACAATGAGCAGTTCTTC
clone size: few
V gene: TRBV7-2
D gene: .
J gene: TRBJ2-1

CDR3 protein: CASSWTIFTDTQYF
CDR3 DNA: TGCGCCAGCAGCTGGACCATCTTCACAGATACGCAGTATTTT
clone size: few
V gene: TRBV5-1
D gene: .
J gene: TRBJ2-3

CDR3 protein: CASSFSPTWNGYTF
CDR3 DNA: TGTGCCAGCAGTTTTTCCCCTACGTGGAATGGCTACACCTTC
clone size: .
V gene: TRBV6-2/TRBV6-3
D gene: .
J gene: TRBJ1-2

CDR3 protein: CSASYRGHSYNEQFF
CDR3 DNA: TGCAGTGCTTCGTACAGGGGCCATTCCTACAATGAGCAGTTCTTC
clone size: .
V gene: TRBV20-1
D gene: TRBD1
J gene: TRBJ2-1

CDR3 protein: CASSLTSPWETQYF
CDR3 DNA: TGTGCCAGCAGCCTGACTAGCCCCTGGGAGACCCAGTACTTC
clone size: .
V gene: TRBV12-3/TRBV12-4
D gene: TRBD2
J gene: TRBJ2-5

CDR3 protein: CASSPPGAGGAYEQYF
CDR3 DNA: TGTGCCAGCAGTCCCCCGGGAGCGGGGGGCGCCTACGAGCAGTACTTC
clone size: few
V gene: TRBV6-1
D gene: TRBD2
J gene: TRBJ2-7

CDR3 protein: CASSYTQGSNQPQHF
CDR3 DNA: TGTGCCAGCAGTTACACTCAGGGGAGCAATCAGCCCCAGCATTTT
clone size: .
V gene: TRBV6-5
D gene: .
J gene: TRBJ1-5

CDR3 protein: CASSTGPLNQPQHF
CDR3 DNA: TGTGCCAGTTCGACAGGCCCACTCAATCAGCCCCAGCATTTT
clone size: few
V gene: TRBV12-3/TRBV12-4
D gene: .
J gene: TRBJ1-5

CDR3 protein: CASSPPENTEAFF
CDR3 DNA: TGTGCCAGCTCACCACCAGAAAACACTGAAGCTTTCTTT
clone size: .
V gene: TRBV18
D gene: .
J gene: TRBJ1-1

CDR3 protein: CASSKQGLAGSLGETQYF
CDR3 DNA: TGCGCCAGCAGCAAACAGGGACTAGCGGGAAGTTTAGGAGAGACCCAGTACTTC
clone size: few
V gene: TRBV4-1
D gene: TRBD2
J gene: TRBJ2-5

CDR3 protein: CSARDRYRGLNEKLFF
CDR3 DNA: TGCAGTGCTAGAGATCGTTACAGGGGACTGAATGAAAAACTGTTTTTT
clone size: few
V gene: TRBV20-1
D gene: TRBD1
J gene: TRBJ1-4

CDR3 protein: CSVDGLDGYNEQFF
CDR3 DNA: TGCAGCGTTGACGGACTAGACGGCTACAATGAGCAGTTCTTC
clone size: few
V gene: TRBV29-1
D gene: TRBD2
J gene: TRBJ2-1

CDR3 protein: CASSPIRDRGYEQYF
CDR3 DNA: TGTGCCAGCAGCCCCATCCGGGACAGGGGATACGAGCAGTACTTC
clone size: few
V gene: TRBV7-9
D gene: TRBD1
J gene: TRBJ2-7

CDR3 protein: CASRGRQTYEQYF
CDR3 DNA: TGTGCCAGCAGGGGAAGACAAACCTACGAGCAGTACTTC
clone size: once
V gene: TRBV27
D gene: .
J gene: TRBJ2-7